These T cell receptor beta chains were read from a single sample in a study of shared clonotypes between healthy human individuals. Method: immunoSEQ multiplex PCR; TCRdb's copy keeps in-frame clones and lacks some. The data hold about 1.5 million clones, with nearly 99% observed a single time. The sequencing input was naive CD4+ T cells sorted from blood. The receptors stem from a man aged 25-45 years in good health. The CDR3 runs from the conserved cysteine through the conserved F or W. Fields, in order: CDR3 protein, CDR3 DNA, V gene, D gene, clone size, J gene. A D gene is named only where the DNA matches it firmly. Size tells how often a clone was seen (once, few, many) or the class of an expanded clone, and some rows leave it out.

CDR3 protein: CASSETARQPQHF
CDR3 DNA: TGTGCCAGCAGTGAAACGGCGAGGCAGCCCCAGCATTTT
V gene: TRBV6-1
D gene: -
clone size: -
J gene: TRBJ1-5

CDR3 protein: CASSLRQAINYGYTF
CDR3 DNA: TGTGCCAGCAGTTTAAGACAGGCGATTAACTATGGCTACACCTTC
V gene: TRBV28
D gene: -
clone size: -
J gene: TRBJ1-2

CDR3 protein: CASTGTGPNTEAFF
CDR3 DNA: TGTGCCAGCACCGGGACAGGGCCGAACACTGAAGCTTTCTTT
V gene: TRBV14
D gene: TRBD1
clone size: -
J gene: TRBJ1-1

CDR3 protein: CASSHGPGQVPYNEQFF
CDR3 DNA: TGTGCCAGCAGCCATGGACCCGGACAGGTTCCATACAATGAGCAGTTCTTC
V gene: TRBV11-3
D gene: TRBD1
clone size: -
J gene: TRBJ2-1

CDR3 protein: CASSLQGFGTQYF
CDR3 DNA: TGTGCCAGCAGTTTACAGGGGTTTGGGACCCAGTACTTC
V gene: TRBV27
D gene: -
clone size: -
J gene: TRBJ2-5

CDR3 protein: CATSLLGAGGYNEQFF
CDR3 DNA: TGTGCCACCAGCTTGTTGGGGGCGGGAGGGTACAATGAGCAGTTCTTC
V gene: TRBV15
D gene: TRBD2
clone size: -
J gene: TRBJ2-1

CDR3 protein: CSVEIWLAGDYEQYF
CDR3 DNA: TGCAGCGTCGAAATCTGGCTAGCGGGAGACTACGAGCAGTACTTC
V gene: TRBV29-1
D gene: TRBD2
clone size: -
J gene: TRBJ2-7

CDR3 protein: CASNPQGVYGYTF
CDR3 DNA: TGTGCCAGCAACCCACAGGGGGTCTATGGCTACACCTTC
V gene: TRBV6-6
D gene: TRBD1
clone size: -
J gene: TRBJ1-2

CDR3 protein: CASRIAGGPTDTQYF
CDR3 DNA: TGTGCCAGCAGAATAGCGGGAGGGCCGACAGATACGCAGTATTTT
V gene: TRBV28
D gene: TRBD2
clone size: -
J gene: TRBJ2-3

CDR3 protein: CASSTSGTSNEQYF
CDR3 DNA: TGCGCCAGCAGCACCTCCGGGACCAGCAACGAGCAGTACTTC
V gene: TRBV5-1
D gene: -
clone size: -
J gene: TRBJ2-7

CDR3 protein: CASSLNAANYGYTF
CDR3 DNA: TGCGCCAGCAGCTTGAATGCTGCTAACTATGGCTACACCTTC
V gene: TRBV5-1
D gene: -
clone size: -
J gene: TRBJ1-2

CDR3 protein: CASSLQDRPEQYF
CDR3 DNA: TGTGCCAGCAGTTTGCAGGACAGGCCAGAGCAGTACTTC
V gene: TRBV28
D gene: TRBD1
clone size: -
J gene: TRBJ2-7

CDR3 protein: CASSLTLGGGQETQYF
CDR3 DNA: TGTGCCAGCAGCCTAACCTTGGGGGGAGGCCAAGAGACCCAGTACTTC
V gene: TRBV7-9
D gene: -
clone size: -
J gene: TRBJ2-5

CDR3 protein: CASSMRFEVYYEQYF
CDR3 DNA: TGTGCCAGTAGTATGCGGTTCGAGGTCTACTACGAGCAGTACTTC
V gene: TRBV19
D gene: -
clone size: -
J gene: TRBJ2-7

CDR3 protein: CAITETGGSTGELFF
CDR3 DNA: TGTGCCATCACCGAGACAGGGGGGAGTACCGGGGAGCTGTTTTTT
V gene: TRBV10-3
D gene: TRBD1
clone size: -
J gene: TRBJ2-2

CDR3 protein: CASSQVGTSGPNEQFF
CDR3 DNA: TGCGCCAGCAGCCAAGTCGGGACTAGCGGACCTAATGAGCAGTTCTTC
V gene: TRBV4-1
D gene: TRBD2
clone size: -
J gene: TRBJ2-1

CDR3 protein: CASSLTLTSGVSYEQYF
CDR3 DNA: TGTGCCAGCAGTTTAACCCTGACTAGCGGGGTCTCCTACGAGCAGTACTTC
V gene: TRBV28
D gene: TRBD2
clone size: -
J gene: TRBJ2-7

CDR3 protein: CASKAGQVKTYEQYF
CDR3 DNA: TGTGCCAGCAAAGCGGGACAAGTGAAAACCTACGAGCAGTACTTC
V gene: TRBV6-5
D gene: -
clone size: once
J gene: TRBJ2-7

CDR3 protein: CSPMPLSSYNEQFF
CDR3 DNA: TGCAGCCCAATGCCCCTGAGCTCCTACAATGAGCAGTTCTTC
V gene: TRBV29-1
D gene: -
clone size: once
J gene: TRBJ2-1

CDR3 protein: CASSLETGETQYF
CDR3 DNA: TGTGCTAGCAGCTTAGAAACAGGAGAGACCCAGTACTTC
V gene: TRBV7-7
D gene: -
clone size: -
J gene: TRBJ2-5

CDR3 protein: CASSHRQVSNQPQHF
CDR3 DNA: TGCGCCAGCAGCCACCGACAGGTTAGCAATCAGCCCCAGCATTTT
V gene: TRBV4-1
D gene: -
clone size: few
J gene: TRBJ1-5

CDR3 protein: CASSLYGTDFYEQYF
CDR3 DNA: TGTGCCAGCAGCTTGTATGGGACGGATTTTTACGAGCAGTACTTC
V gene: TRBV5-4
D gene: -
clone size: -
J gene: TRBJ2-7

CDR3 protein: CASSYFAGTGYYEQYF
CDR3 DNA: TGTGCCAGCAGTTACTTCGCCGGGACAGGGTACTACGAGCAGTACTTC
V gene: TRBV6-5
D gene: TRBD1
clone size: -
J gene: TRBJ2-7

CDR3 protein: CASSLTAGSGELFF
CDR3 DNA: TGTGCCAGCAGCCTCACCGCAGGGTCCGGGGAGCTGTTTTTT
V gene: TRBV9
D gene: -
clone size: -
J gene: TRBJ2-2

CDR3 protein: CASSSYRGMGRTAFF
CDR3 DNA: TGTGCCAGCAGCTCGTACAGGGGGATGGGCCGAACGGCTTTCTTT
V gene: TRBV11-2
D gene: TRBD1
clone size: -
J gene: TRBJ1-1

CDR3 protein: CSVQQGNVKTNEKLFF
CDR3 DNA: TGCAGCGTTCAACAGGGGAACGTAAAAACTAATGAAAAACTGTTTTTT
V gene: TRBV29-1
D gene: TRBD1
clone size: -
J gene: TRBJ1-4

CDR3 protein: CASSSSGRTGELFF
CDR3 DNA: TGTGCCAGCAGTAGTAGCGGGCGGACCGGGGAGCTGTTTTTT
V gene: TRBV28
D gene: TRBD2
clone size: -
J gene: TRBJ2-2

CDR3 protein: CASSVEPGRYEQYF
CDR3 DNA: TGTGCCAGCAGCGTAGAACCAGGGCGCTACGAGCAGTACTTC
V gene: TRBV9
D gene: -
clone size: -
J gene: TRBJ2-7

CDR3 protein: CASSIAGPQPQHF
CDR3 DNA: TGTGCCAGTAGTATCGCAGGGCCTCAGCCCCAGCATTTT
V gene: TRBV19
D gene: -
clone size: once
J gene: TRBJ1-5

CDR3 protein: CASHKDRITDTQYF
CDR3 DNA: TGTGCCAGCCACAAAGACAGGATCACAGATACGCAGTATTTT
V gene: TRBV2
D gene: -
clone size: -
J gene: TRBJ2-3

CDR3 protein: CASSLSFGSGANVLTF
CDR3 DNA: TGCGCCAGCAGCTTGAGTTTCGGGTCTGGGGCCAACGTCCTGACTTTC
V gene: TRBV5-1
D gene: -
clone size: -
J gene: TRBJ2-6

CDR3 protein: CASSLATTGGGDTQYF
CDR3 DNA: TGTGCCAGCAGCTTGGCCACTACGGGAGGTGGAGATACGCAGTATTTT
V gene: TRBV5-4
D gene: TRBD2
clone size: -
J gene: TRBJ2-3

CDR3 protein: CASSERQGLHYNEQFF
CDR3 DNA: TGTGCCAGCAGTGAACGACAGGGGCTTCACTACAATGAGCAGTTCTTC
V gene: TRBV2
D gene: TRBD1
clone size: -
J gene: TRBJ2-1

CDR3 protein: CASSYGQANNEQFF
CDR3 DNA: TGTGCCAGCAGCTACGGACAGGCAAACAATGAGCAGTTCTTC
V gene: TRBV11-3
D gene: TRBD1
clone size: -
J gene: TRBJ2-1

CDR3 protein: CASSLYTSYEQYF
CDR3 DNA: TGTGCCAGCAGCCTCTATACTAGTTACGAGCAGTACTTC
V gene: TRBV7-2
D gene: -
clone size: -
J gene: TRBJ2-7

CDR3 protein: CASSHDKGDEQFF
CDR3 DNA: TGTGCCAGCAGTCACGATAAAGGGGATGAGCAGTTCTTC
V gene: TRBV2
D gene: -
clone size: -
J gene: TRBJ2-1

CDR3 protein: CASSLGGTSGTPYEQYF
CDR3 DNA: TGTGCCAGCAGCTTGGGGGGGACTAGCGGGACCCCCTACGAGCAGTACTTC
V gene: TRBV5-8
D gene: TRBD2
clone size: -
J gene: TRBJ2-7

CDR3 protein: CASSLERTYEQYF
CDR3 DNA: TGCGCCAGCAGCTTGGAACGGACCTACGAGCAGTACTTC
V gene: TRBV5-1
D gene: -
clone size: -
J gene: TRBJ2-7

CDR3 protein: CASSRTDNYGYTF
CDR3 DNA: TGCGCCAGCAGCAGGACGGACAACTATGGCTACACCTTC
V gene: TRBV4-1
D gene: -
clone size: -
J gene: TRBJ1-2

CDR3 protein: CVTGTGSYEQYF
CDR3 DNA: TGTGTCACAGGGACCGGATCCTACGAGCAGTACTTC
V gene: TRBV28
D gene: -
clone size: once
J gene: TRBJ2-7

CDR3 protein: CASSRRGRGSGEYDEQFF
CDR3 DNA: TGTGCCAGCAGCCGTCGTGGTCGGGGTAGCGGGGAGTATGATGAGCAGTTCTTC
V gene: TRBV5-8
D gene: TRBD2
clone size: -
J gene: TRBJ2-1

CDR3 protein: CSVESGFGTDTQYF
CDR3 DNA: TGCAGCGTTGAATCGGGGTTCGGCACAGATACGCAGTATTTT
V gene: TRBV29-1
D gene: -
clone size: -
J gene: TRBJ2-3

CDR3 protein: CASSLRAGQGSGYTF
CDR3 DNA: TGTGCCAGCAGCTTAAGGGCGGGCCAGGGGAGTGGCTACACCTTC
V gene: TRBV7-2
D gene: -
clone size: -
J gene: TRBJ1-2

CDR3 protein: CASSTYGMGRIKVSNEQFF
CDR3 DNA: TGTGCCAGCAGCACGTACGGAATGGGAAGGATCAAAGTGAGTAATGAGCAGTTCTTC
V gene: TRBV11-2
D gene: -
clone size: -
J gene: TRBJ2-1

CDR3 protein: CASSLWVAGDEQFF
CDR3 DNA: TGTGCCAGCAGTTTATGGGTGGCAGGGGATGAGCAGTTCTTC
V gene: TRBV28
D gene: -
clone size: -
J gene: TRBJ2-1

CDR3 protein: CASSEGLSTDTQYF
CDR3 DNA: TGTGCCAGCAGTGAAGGCCTTAGCACAGATACGCAGTATTTT
V gene: TRBV2
D gene: -
clone size: -
J gene: TRBJ2-3

CDR3 protein: CASSLWGARTEAFF
CDR3 DNA: TGTGCCAGCAGTTTATGGGGGGCGCGCACTGAAGCTTTCTTT
V gene: TRBV28
D gene: -
clone size: -
J gene: TRBJ1-1

CDR3 protein: CASSVGGVAGETQYF
CDR3 DNA: TGTGCCAGCAGCGTAGGGGGAGTGGCAGGTGAGACCCAGTACTTC
V gene: TRBV9
D gene: -
clone size: -
J gene: TRBJ2-5